The rows below give T cell receptor beta chains drawn from one sample of a study of technical replicates of blood from several donors. Here immunoSEQ multiplex PCR was the method, and the copy in TCRdb shows in-frame clones only, minus some. The sample shows about 88,000 clones, just under 95% of them seen only once. Sequenced input: T cells isolated from PBMCs. Source of these receptors: a human donor in good health. Both conserved end residues are part of each CDR3. Each record gives: J gene, V gene, D gene, CDR3 protein. A D gene is named only where the DNA matches it firmly.

j_gene: TRBJ1-4
v_gene: TRBV19
d_gene: TRBD1
CDR3aa: CASSVVRDRAYEKLFF

j_gene: TRBJ2-2
v_gene: TRBV7-8
d_gene: TRBD2
CDR3aa: CASSFLSGGPGGELFF

j_gene: TRBJ2-2
v_gene: TRBV10-1
d_gene: TRBD2
CDR3aa: CASSVGTSGLNTGELFF

j_gene: TRBJ2-3
v_gene: TRBV25-1
d_gene: -
CDR3aa: CASSPPGGTDTQYF

j_gene: TRBJ1-1
v_gene: TRBV18
d_gene: TRBD1
CDR3aa: CASSRIEATGGGNEAFF

j_gene: TRBJ1-5
v_gene: TRBV11-2
d_gene: -
CDR3aa: CASSLGTGRGNQPQHF

j_gene: TRBJ1-6
v_gene: TRBV7-6
d_gene: -
CDR3aa: CASSLDFLSPLHF

j_gene: TRBJ2-1
v_gene: TRBV27
d_gene: -
CDR3aa: CASTVGGEQFF

j_gene: TRBJ1-3
v_gene: TRBV18
d_gene: -
CDR3aa: CASSPTTSSGNTIYF

j_gene: TRBJ2-1
v_gene: TRBV9
d_gene: TRBD2
CDR3aa: CASSVGLTSGDNEQFF

j_gene: TRBJ1-1
v_gene: TRBV5-1
d_gene: TRBD1
CDR3aa: CASSYGTAMNTEAFF

j_gene: TRBJ1-3
v_gene: TRBV5-1
d_gene: TRBD1
CDR3aa: CASSWKGQAGNTIYF

j_gene: TRBJ2-2
v_gene: TRBV27
d_gene: TRBD1
CDR3aa: CASSLNRGPDTGELFF

j_gene: TRBJ2-1
v_gene: TRBV4-1
d_gene: TRBD2
CDR3aa: CASSQAGLAGVGEQFF

j_gene: TRBJ2-7
v_gene: TRBV4-1
d_gene: -
CDR3aa: CASSQEAPRAYEQYF

j_gene: TRBJ1-2
v_gene: TRBV7-2
d_gene: TRBD1
CDR3aa: CASSPWTGGRYGYTF

j_gene: TRBJ2-1
v_gene: TRBV27
d_gene: TRBD1
CDR3aa: CASSDLPGQGSNEQFF

j_gene: TRBJ2-1
v_gene: TRBV10-2
d_gene: -
CDR3aa: CASIEPYDLNEQFF

j_gene: TRBJ2-2
v_gene: TRBV16
d_gene: -
CDR3aa: CASSHVTDGVGGCTGELFF

j_gene: TRBJ1-3
v_gene: TRBV30
d_gene: TRBD1
CDR3aa: CAWSSGTGENTIYF

j_gene: TRBJ2-1
v_gene: TRBV11-3
d_gene: -
CDR3aa: CASSLDRSDEQFF

j_gene: TRBJ1-2
v_gene: TRBV14
d_gene: -
CDR3aa: CASSQDGSPYYGYTF

j_gene: TRBJ2-5
v_gene: TRBV2
d_gene: TRBD2
CDR3aa: CASSGLAGTGAKTQYF

j_gene: TRBJ1-4
v_gene: TRBV15
d_gene: -
CDR3aa: CATSIARANEKLFF

j_gene: TRBJ2-5
v_gene: TRBV6-5
d_gene: -
CDR3aa: CASSLRGQETQYF

j_gene: TRBJ2-7
v_gene: TRBV28
d_gene: TRBD2
CDR3aa: CASSFGRRGSSYEQYF

j_gene: TRBJ2-4
v_gene: TRBV4-1
d_gene: TRBD2
CDR3aa: CASSQERLAGEVYIQYF

j_gene: TRBJ1-2
v_gene: TRBV27
d_gene: -
CDR3aa: CASSLGGTQGRWDYGYTF

j_gene: TRBJ2-1
v_gene: TRBV5-6
d_gene: -
CDR3aa: CASSFKRQSSYNEQFF

j_gene: TRBJ2-2
v_gene: TRBV11-1
d_gene: TRBD1
CDR3aa: CASSLQGANTGELFF

j_gene: TRBJ2-1
v_gene: TRBV9
d_gene: TRBD2
CDR3aa: CASSVPPGGGNNEQFF

j_gene: TRBJ2-2
v_gene: TRBV5-1
d_gene: TRBD2
CDR3aa: CASSLALVASGPGELFF

j_gene: TRBJ1-2
v_gene: TRBV5-1
d_gene: -
CDR3aa: CASSLSVGANYGYTF

j_gene: TRBJ1-4
v_gene: TRBV30
d_gene: TRBD1
CDR3aa: CAWRTGQGPNEKLFF

j_gene: TRBJ2-1
v_gene: TRBV19
d_gene: -
CDR3aa: CASRAPDSYYNEQFF

j_gene: TRBJ2-1
v_gene: TRBV10-1
d_gene: TRBD2
CDR3aa: CASSEFAGTSGRVGNEQFF

j_gene: TRBJ2-3
v_gene: TRBV7-9
d_gene: -
CDR3aa: CASSSRTMPDTQYF

j_gene: TRBJ2-5
v_gene: TRBV27
d_gene: TRBD2
CDR3aa: CASSLRSGGGGETQYF

j_gene: TRBJ1-2
v_gene: TRBV13
d_gene: -
CDR3aa: CASSSWDMGDGYTF

j_gene: TRBJ2-7
v_gene: TRBV9
d_gene: -
CDR3aa: CASSVTIGGVDYEQYF

j_gene: TRBJ1-6
v_gene: TRBV30
d_gene: TRBD1
CDR3aa: CAWSADRGLVSPLHF

j_gene: TRBJ1-5
v_gene: TRBV7-2
d_gene: -
CDR3aa: CASSLNNNQPQHF

j_gene: TRBJ1-5
v_gene: TRBV15
d_gene: TRBD1
CDR3aa: CASQDRSNQPQHF

j_gene: TRBJ1-2
v_gene: TRBV20-1
d_gene: -
CDR3aa: CSARDNRGYTF

j_gene: TRBJ1-5
v_gene: TRBV28
d_gene: -
CDR3aa: CASSLWDGDKPQHF

j_gene: TRBJ2-3
v_gene: TRBV6-4
d_gene: TRBD2
CDR3aa: CASSDRGETDTQYF

j_gene: TRBJ2-1
v_gene: TRBV2
d_gene: -
CDR3aa: CASSDDRYNEQFF

j_gene: TRBJ1-5
v_gene: TRBV11-2
d_gene: TRBD1
CDR3aa: CASSLSGSGGDQPQHF

j_gene: TRBJ2-1
v_gene: TRBV14
d_gene: TRBD2
CDR3aa: CASSQASGLAGVDEQFF

j_gene: TRBJ2-2
v_gene: TRBV27
d_gene: -
CDR3aa: CASRVMGNTGELFF

j_gene: TRBJ1-6
v_gene: TRBV6-5
d_gene: -
CDR3aa: CASRPNTGPPLHF

j_gene: TRBJ1-2
v_gene: TRBV2
d_gene: -
CDR3aa: CASSEGSTWGANYGYTF

j_gene: TRBJ2-6
v_gene: TRBV5-1
d_gene: -
CDR3aa: CASSLEGGMKTGANVLTF

j_gene: TRBJ1-2
v_gene: TRBV5-1
d_gene: TRBD1
CDR3aa: CASSLNGGQGASNYGYTF

j_gene: TRBJ2-2
v_gene: TRBV19
d_gene: TRBD1
CDR3aa: CASSIVLGRGMVGELFF

j_gene: TRBJ2-7
v_gene: TRBV11-2
d_gene: -
CDR3aa: CASSLNSYEQYF

j_gene: TRBJ1-5
v_gene: TRBV7-8
d_gene: -
CDR3aa: CASSLLFGGGNQPQHF